This entry is about one T cell receptor beta chain. The target antigen is unknown. Per the germline V gene, CDR1 is MDHEN and CDR2 is SYDVKM. V was pared by 6 bases and J by 9 bases, with 12 bases of the junction left unmatched. This CDR3 is built from 15 residues. This entry belongs to a study of cytomegalovirus exposure and HLA in healthy donors. As for the study in general: Genotyping of hundreds of donors showed that around 86% belonged to the Caucasian-associated ancestry cluster.

PCR was performed using 60 Vbeta and 13 Jbeta primers. Using immunoSEQ multiplex PCR, the repertoire was profiled, and TCRdb retains in-frame clones only, with some absent. This sample has over 150,000 clones, with around 83% found just once. Study results and limitations: Immune exposure information available was restricted to CMV serostatus. Common viral pathogens seemed to be connected with several of the most significant clusters, according to a later analysis.

The chain combines TRBV28 with TRBJ2-1; 9 bases match TRBD2. The source of this sequence is a man between 50 and 59 years old in good health and CMV-seronegative. Source material: PBMCs. The CDR3 region is CASSRLAGAYGEQFF. The CDR3 region has the DNA TGTGCCAGCAGCCGATTAGCGGGGGCCTATGGTGAGCAGTTCTTC.